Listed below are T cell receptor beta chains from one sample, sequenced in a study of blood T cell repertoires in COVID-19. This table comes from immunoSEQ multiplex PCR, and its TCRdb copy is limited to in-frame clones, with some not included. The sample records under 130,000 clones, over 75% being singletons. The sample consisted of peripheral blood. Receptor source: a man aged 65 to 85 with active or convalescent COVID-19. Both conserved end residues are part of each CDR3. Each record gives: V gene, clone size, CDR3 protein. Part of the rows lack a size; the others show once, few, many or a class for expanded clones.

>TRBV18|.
CASSSGQPVITDTQYF
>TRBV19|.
CASSMNPPRETQYF
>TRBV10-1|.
CASSDGLDQPQHF
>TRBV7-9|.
CASSLDRGLYNEQFF
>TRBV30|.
CAWSVSQGDGYTF
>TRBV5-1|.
CASSMTSGSYVGEQFF
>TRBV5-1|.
CASSRDRGMSEAFF
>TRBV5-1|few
CASSLGVAQPQHF
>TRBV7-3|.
CASSLSSGITEAFF
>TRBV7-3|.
CASSLKTGDKETQYF
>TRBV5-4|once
CASSPQGLAGGNNEQFF
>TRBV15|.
CATSRDRIGTAYEQYF
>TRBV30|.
CAWSSWGQGGNQPQHF
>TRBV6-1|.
CASSEDTGRNQPQHF